The following is a TCR beta chain sequence with its context. The specificity of this receptor is unknown. Base-call qualities are not available, and no considerably larger clone is one nucleotide away. The donors were healthy, HIV-negative adults who had no recently reported acute infections or vaccinations. Every donor was a Caucasian adult residing in Nashville, Tennessee, USA. CD4+ T cells were enriched by magnetic negative selection; naive cells were then positively selected on CD45RA, and the negative fraction formed the memory subset. After blood collection by leukapheresis, PBMCs were isolated using Ficoll-Histopaque density gradient centrifugation and then cryopreserved in the vapor phase of liquid nitrogen. Analytical flow cytometry was used to check the purity and quantity of every magnetically sorted T cell population. Each sorted fraction had its genomic DNA isolated and then quantified by UV absorbance on a Nanodrop 2000c.

TCR CDR3 regions were amplified from genomic DNA by multiplex PCR using the deep immunoSEQ assay. For each cell subset, the extracted genomic DNA was distributed evenly across all wells of several immunoSEQ 96-well plates, and each plate served as one replicate. For sorted subsets, around 0.2 ug genomic DNA, equal to tens of thousands of T cell genomes, was loaded into each replicate PCR. Purified libraries were quantified with a Qubit 3.0 fluorometer, sized on a Bioanalyzer 2100, and re-quantified with the KAPA Library Quantification kit. Every immunoSEQ 96-well plate was sequenced on a dedicated single-read 150-cycle Illumina NextSeq 550 flow cell. The original pipeline was this. Because the immunoSEQ output held only junctional sequences and lacked quality scores, the filtering could not match the filtering applied to full-length reads. To assign V/J genes and CDR3, sequences were annotated using PyIR, a Python wrapper for IgBLAST v1.9, with IMGT germline references. Reads were removed for weak V/J assignments (E-value above 1e-6), missing CDR3, stop codons, out-of-frame junctions, or ambiguous translated residues. V3J clonotypes were defined as sequences sharing an identical inferred V gene, J gene, and CDR3 amino acid sequence. The percentage overlap between two repertoires was calculated by dividing the number of shared unique clonotypes by the size of the smaller repertoire. Three approaches were used to assess repertoire richness: RTK rarefaction, the Chao1 estimator, and Recon v2.1 estimates of unobserved clonotypes. Generation probabilities were computed with OLGA for all TCRbeta clonotypes obtained by the gDNA method from a few donors. TCRdb limited this immuneACCESS table to in-frame rearrangements with V and J called. A share of clones is missing; checked studies link under half to unresolved V genes, and the rest is unexplained. D and trimming were read from the DNA, whereas the V and J calls and clone size are those reported in that table. For this sample there are some 360,000 clones; around 79% appear just once. The ten top clones hold 10% of the sample.

The sample is drawn from a study of shared clonotypes between healthy human individuals (dated by TCRdb to 2020 to 2021). With regard to the full study: The cohort comprised a couple of women and a few men aged 18 to 49 years. For each donor, CD4 naive and CD4 memory were each given three plates, CD8 naive was given two plates, and CD8 memory was given one plate. The study deeply sequenced blood TCR repertoires of five healthy adults to estimate repertoire size and the extent of clonotype sharing between individuals. Different laboratories and diverse techniques were used to prepare libraries and sequence TCR repertoires, to increase sequencing depth and limit assay-specific biases. Between about 0.94 and 8.9 billion PBMCs per donor were obtained by leukapheresis.

V loses 9 bases, J loses 1 base, and the germline ends lie 12 bases apart. Spanning cysteine to phenylalanine, the CDR3 consists of 13 amino acids. The retained sequence is limited to the CDR3, 39 bases, with the frame set at the first base. The CDR1 and CDR2 encoded by the germline V gene are ENHRY and SYGVKD. Broader findings and caveats from the paper: Higher generation probabilities were observed for clonotypes shared by all four sorted-subset donors than for non-shared clonotypes. Because the study included a small number of donors, the genetic and exposure-history diversity represented was limited. Across several donors, about 5.2% of naive CD4, roughly 3.5% of naive CD8, approximately 2.5% of memory CD4, and roughly 0.41% of memory CD8 clonotypes were shared. Even with the large sequencing depth, rarefaction of the sorted-subset datasets indicated that sequencing was incomplete. Based on pairwise subsampling, the degree of clonotype sharing among donors was expected to be affected by sequencing depth. Sampling was restricted to blood, and TCR repertoires in tissue are likely to differ from TCR repertoires in blood. Larger estimated clonotype richness was generally found for naive subsets than for memory subsets.

This sequence originates from a man aged 25-40 years in good health. Sequences were obtained from memory CD4+ T cells sorted from blood. The sample's cell subset or site label is to be understood as: CD45RA-negative fraction. The V and J segments used are TRBV10-3 and TRBJ1-1, with a weak D call of TRBD1 (5 bases match). This receptor has the CDR3 CAISTEKNTEAFF. The nucleotide sequence reads as follows: TGTGCCATTTCGACAGAGAAGAACACTGAAGCTTTCTTT.